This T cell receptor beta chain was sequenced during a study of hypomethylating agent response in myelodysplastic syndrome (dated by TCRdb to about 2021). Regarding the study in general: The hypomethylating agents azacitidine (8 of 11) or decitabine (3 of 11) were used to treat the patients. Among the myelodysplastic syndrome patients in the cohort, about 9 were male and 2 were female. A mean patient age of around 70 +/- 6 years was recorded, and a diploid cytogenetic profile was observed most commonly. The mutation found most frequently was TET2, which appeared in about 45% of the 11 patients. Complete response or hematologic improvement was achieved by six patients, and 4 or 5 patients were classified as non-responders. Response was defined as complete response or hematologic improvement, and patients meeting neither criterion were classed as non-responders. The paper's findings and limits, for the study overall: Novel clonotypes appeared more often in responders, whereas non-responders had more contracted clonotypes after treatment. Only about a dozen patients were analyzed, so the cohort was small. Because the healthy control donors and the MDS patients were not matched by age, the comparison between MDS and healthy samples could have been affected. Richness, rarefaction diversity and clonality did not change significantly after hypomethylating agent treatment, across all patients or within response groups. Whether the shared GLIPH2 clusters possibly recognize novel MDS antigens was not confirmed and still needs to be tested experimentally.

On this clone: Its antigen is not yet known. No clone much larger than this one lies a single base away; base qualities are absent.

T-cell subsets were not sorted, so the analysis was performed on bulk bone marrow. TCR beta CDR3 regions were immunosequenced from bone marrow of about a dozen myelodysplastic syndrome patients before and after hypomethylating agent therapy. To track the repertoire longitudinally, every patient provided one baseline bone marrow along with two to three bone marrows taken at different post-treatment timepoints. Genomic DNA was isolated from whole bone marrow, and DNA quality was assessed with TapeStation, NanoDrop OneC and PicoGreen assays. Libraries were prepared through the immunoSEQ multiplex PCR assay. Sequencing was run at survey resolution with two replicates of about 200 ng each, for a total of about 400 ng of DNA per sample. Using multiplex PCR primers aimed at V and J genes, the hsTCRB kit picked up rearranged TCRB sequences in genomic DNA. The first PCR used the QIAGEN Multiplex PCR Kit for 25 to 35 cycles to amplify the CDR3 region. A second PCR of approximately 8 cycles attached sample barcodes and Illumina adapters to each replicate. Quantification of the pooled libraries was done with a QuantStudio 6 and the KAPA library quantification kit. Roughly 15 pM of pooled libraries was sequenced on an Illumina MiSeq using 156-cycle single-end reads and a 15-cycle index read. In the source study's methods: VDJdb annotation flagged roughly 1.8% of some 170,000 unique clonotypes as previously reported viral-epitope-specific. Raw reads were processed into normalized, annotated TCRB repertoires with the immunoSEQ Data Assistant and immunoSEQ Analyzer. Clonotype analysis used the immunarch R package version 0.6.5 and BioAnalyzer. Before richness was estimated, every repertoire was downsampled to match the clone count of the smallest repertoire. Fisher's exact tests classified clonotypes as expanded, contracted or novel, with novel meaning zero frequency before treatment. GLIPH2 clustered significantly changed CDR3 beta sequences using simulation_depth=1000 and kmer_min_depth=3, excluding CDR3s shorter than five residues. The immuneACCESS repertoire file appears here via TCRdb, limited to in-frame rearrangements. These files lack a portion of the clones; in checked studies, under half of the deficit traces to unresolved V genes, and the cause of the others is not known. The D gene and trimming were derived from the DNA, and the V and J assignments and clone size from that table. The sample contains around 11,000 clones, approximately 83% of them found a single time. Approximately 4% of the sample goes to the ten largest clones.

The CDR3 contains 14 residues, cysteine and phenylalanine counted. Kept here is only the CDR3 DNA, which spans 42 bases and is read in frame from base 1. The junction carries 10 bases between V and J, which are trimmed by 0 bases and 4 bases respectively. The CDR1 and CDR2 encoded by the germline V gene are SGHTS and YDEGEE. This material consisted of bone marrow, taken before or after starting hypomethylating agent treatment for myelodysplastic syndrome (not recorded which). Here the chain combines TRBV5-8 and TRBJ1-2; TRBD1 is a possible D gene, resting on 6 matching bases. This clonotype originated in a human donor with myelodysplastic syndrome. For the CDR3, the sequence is CASSLGGGSYGYTF. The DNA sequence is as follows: TGTGCCAGCAGCTTGGGAGGGGGGAGCTATGGCTACACCTTC.